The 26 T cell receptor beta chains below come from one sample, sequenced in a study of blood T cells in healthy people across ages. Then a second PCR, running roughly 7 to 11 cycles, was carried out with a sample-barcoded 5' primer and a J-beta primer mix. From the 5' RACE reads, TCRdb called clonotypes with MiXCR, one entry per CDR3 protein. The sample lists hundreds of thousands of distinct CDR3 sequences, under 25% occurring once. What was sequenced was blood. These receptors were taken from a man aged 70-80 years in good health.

The CDR3 here is CASSPSQGTYEQYF. The CDR3 DNA sequence: TGTGCCAGCTCACCTTCGCAGGGAACCTACGAGCAGTACTTC. The chain has TRBV18 and TRBJ2-5; D is perhaps TRBD1 (5 bases). Gene TRBJ2-7 matches the end of the DNA better, so the J call may be wrong. CDR1 KGHSH and CDR2 LQKENI come from the germline V gene. The length of the CDR3 is 14 residues.

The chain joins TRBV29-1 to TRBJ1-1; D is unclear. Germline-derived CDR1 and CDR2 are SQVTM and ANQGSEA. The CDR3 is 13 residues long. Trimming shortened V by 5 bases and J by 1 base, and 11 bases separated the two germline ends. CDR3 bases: TGCAGCGTTAAAATGCTGGGGAACACTGAAGCTTTCTTT. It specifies CSVKMLGNTEAFF.

Here the CDR3 DNA reads TGCAGTGCTGGAGTAAACGGGAGGGCCTACAATGAGCAGTTCTTC. It is translated as CSAGVNGRAYNEQFF. V and J are TRBV20-1 and TRBJ2-1; the match to TRBD2 covers 8 bases. The CDR3 loop spans 15 amino acids. Germline V gives CDR1 DFQATT, CDR2 SNEGSKA (reference sequence). V was pared by 5 bases and J by 2 bases, with 8 bases of the junction left unmatched.

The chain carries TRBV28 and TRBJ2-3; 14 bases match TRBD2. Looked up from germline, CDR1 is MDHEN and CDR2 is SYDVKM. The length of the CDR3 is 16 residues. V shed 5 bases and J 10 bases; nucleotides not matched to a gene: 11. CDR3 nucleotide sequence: TGTGCCAGCAGTAGCCTTGGGACTAGCGGGAGCAGGGCGCAGTATTTT. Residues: CASSSLGTSGSRAQYF. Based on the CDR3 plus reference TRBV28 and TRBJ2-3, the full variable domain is DVKVTQSSRYLVKRTGEKVFLECVQDMDHENMFWYRQDPGLGLRLIYFSYDVKMKEKGDIPEGYSVSREKKERFSLILESASTNQTSMYLCASSSLGTSGSRAQYFGPGTRLTVL.

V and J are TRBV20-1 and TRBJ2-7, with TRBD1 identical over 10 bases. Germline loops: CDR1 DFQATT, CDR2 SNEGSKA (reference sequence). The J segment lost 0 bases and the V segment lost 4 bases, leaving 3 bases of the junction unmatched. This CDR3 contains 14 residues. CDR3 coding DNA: TGCAGTGCTACCCGGGACAGGGGCTCCTACGAGCAGTACTTC. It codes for CSATRDRGSYEQYF.

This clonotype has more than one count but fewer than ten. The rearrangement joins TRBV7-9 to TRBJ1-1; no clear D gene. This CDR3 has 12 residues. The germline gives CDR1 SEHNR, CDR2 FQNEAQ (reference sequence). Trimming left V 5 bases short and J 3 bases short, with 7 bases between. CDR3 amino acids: CASSDRDTEAFF. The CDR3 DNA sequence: TGTGCCAGCAGCGACCGGGACACTGAAGCTTTCTTT.

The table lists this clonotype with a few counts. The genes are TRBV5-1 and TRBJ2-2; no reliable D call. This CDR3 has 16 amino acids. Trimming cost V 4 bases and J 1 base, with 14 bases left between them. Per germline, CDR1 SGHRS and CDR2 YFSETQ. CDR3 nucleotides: TGCGCCAGCAGCGAACTCCTAAGTCAGAACACCGGGGAGCTGTTTTTT. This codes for CASSELLSQNTGELFF.

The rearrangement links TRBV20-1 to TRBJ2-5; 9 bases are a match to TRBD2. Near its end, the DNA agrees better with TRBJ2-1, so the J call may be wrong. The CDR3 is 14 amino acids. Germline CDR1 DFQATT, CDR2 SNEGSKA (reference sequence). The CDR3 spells CNAMSGRRGNEQFF. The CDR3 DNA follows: TGCAATGCAATGAGCGGGAGGAGGGGCAATGAGCAGTTCTTC.

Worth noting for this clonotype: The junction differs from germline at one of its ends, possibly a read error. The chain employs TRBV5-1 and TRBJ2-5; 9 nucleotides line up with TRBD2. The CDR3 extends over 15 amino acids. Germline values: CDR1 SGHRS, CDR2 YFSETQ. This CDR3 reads CASSLGTSATNEQSF. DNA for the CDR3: TGCGCCAGCAGCTTGGGGACTAGCGCAACCAATGAGCAGTCCTTC.

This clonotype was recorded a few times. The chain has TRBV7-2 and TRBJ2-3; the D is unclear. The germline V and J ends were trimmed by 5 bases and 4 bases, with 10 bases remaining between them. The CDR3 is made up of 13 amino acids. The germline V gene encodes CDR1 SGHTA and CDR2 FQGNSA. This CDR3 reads CASSSSHADTQYF. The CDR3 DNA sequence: TGTGCCAGCAGCAGTAGCCATGCAGATACGCAGTATTTT.

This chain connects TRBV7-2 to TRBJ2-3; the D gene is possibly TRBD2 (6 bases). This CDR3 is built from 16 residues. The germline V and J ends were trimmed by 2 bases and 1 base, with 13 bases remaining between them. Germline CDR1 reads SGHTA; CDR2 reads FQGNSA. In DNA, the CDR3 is TGTGCCAGCAGCTTACGGCCTAGCGATGGCACAGATACGCAGTATTTT. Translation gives CASSLRPSDGTDTQYF.

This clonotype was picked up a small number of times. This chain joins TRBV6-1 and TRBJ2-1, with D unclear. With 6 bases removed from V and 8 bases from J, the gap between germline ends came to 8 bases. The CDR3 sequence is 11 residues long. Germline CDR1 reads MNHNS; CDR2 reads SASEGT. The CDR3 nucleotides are TGTGCCAGCAGGATATGGGATGAGCAGTTCTTC. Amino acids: CASRIWDEQFF.

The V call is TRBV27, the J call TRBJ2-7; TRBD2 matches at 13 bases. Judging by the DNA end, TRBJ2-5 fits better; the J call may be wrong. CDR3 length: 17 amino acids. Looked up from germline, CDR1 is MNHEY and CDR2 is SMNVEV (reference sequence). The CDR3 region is CASSPWTSGSPQETQYF. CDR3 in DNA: TGTGCCAGCAGTCCCTGGACTAGCGGGAGTCCCCAAGAGACCCAGTACTTC.

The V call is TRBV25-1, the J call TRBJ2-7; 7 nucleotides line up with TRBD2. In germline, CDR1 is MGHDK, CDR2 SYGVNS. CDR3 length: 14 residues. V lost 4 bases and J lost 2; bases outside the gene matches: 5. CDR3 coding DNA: TGTGCCAGCAGTGTAACGGGAGGAACCTACGAGCAGTACTTC. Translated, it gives CASSVTGGTYEQYF.

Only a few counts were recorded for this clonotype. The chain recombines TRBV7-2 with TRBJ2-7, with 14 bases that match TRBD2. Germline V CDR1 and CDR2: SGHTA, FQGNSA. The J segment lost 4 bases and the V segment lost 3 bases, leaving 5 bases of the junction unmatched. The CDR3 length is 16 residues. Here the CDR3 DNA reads TGTGCCAGCAGCTTGGAGGGACTAGCGGGAGTATACGAGCAGTACTTC. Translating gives CASSLEGLAGVYEQYF.

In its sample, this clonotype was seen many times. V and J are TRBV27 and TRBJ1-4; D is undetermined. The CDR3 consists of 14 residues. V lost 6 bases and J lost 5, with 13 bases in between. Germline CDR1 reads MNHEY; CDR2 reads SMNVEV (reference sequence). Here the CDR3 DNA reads TGTGCCAGCAGGGAATTCGGGCCGAATGAAAAACTGTTTTTT. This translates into CASREFGPNEKLFF.

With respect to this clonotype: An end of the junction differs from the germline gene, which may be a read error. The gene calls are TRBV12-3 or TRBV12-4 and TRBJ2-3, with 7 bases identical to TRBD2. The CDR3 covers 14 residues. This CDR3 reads CASTLGLGGDTEYF. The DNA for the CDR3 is TGTGCCAGCACTTTAGGACTAGGAGGAGATACGGAATATTTT.

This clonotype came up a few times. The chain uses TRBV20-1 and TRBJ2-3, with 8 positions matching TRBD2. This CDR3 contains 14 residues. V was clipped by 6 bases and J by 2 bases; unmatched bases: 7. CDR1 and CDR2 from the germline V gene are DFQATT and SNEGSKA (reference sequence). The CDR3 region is CSALGAGVTDTQYF. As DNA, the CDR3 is TGCAGTGCCCTTGGAGCGGGAGTCACAGATACGCAGTATTTT.

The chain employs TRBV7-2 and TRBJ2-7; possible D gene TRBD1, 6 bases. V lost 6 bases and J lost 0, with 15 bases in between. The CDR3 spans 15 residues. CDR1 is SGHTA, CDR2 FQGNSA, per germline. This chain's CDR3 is CASREGQSSSYEQYF. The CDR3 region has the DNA TGTGCCAGCAGGGAAGGACAGTCGAGCTCCTACGAGCAGTACTTC.

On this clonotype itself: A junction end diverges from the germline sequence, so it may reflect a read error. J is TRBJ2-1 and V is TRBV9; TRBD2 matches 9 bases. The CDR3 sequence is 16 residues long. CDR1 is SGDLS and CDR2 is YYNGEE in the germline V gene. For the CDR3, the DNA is TGTGCCGGCAGCGCGACCGGGACTAGCTCCTACAATGAGCAGCTCTTC. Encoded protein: CAGSATGTSSYNEQLF.

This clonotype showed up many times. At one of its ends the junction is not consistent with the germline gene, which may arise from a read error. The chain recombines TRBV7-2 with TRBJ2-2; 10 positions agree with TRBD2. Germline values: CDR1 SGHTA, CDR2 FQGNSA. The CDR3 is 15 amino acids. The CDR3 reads CASSRTSGNTGELFF. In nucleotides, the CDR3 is TGCGCCAGCAGCCGGACTAGCGGGAACACCGGGGAGCTGTTTTTT.

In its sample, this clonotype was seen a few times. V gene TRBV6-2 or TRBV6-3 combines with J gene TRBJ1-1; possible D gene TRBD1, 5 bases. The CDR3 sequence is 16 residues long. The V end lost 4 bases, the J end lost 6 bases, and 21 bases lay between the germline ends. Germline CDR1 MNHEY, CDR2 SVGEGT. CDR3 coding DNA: TGTGCCAGCAGTTCGACCGGGTTTGGGGCGAGAGCTGAAGCTTTCTTT. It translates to CASSSTGFGARAEAFF.

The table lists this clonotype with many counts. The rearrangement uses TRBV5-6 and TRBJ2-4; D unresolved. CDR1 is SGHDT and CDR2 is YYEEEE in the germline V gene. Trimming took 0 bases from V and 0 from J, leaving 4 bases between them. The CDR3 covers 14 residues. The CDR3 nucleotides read TGTGCCAGCAGCTTGGAACTAGCCAAAAACATTCAGTACTTC. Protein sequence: CASSLELAKNIQYF. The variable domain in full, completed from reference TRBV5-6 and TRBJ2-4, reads DAGVTQSPTHLIKTRGQQVTLRCSPKSGHDTVSWYQQALGQGPQFIFQYYEEEERQRGNFPDRFSGHQFPNYSSELNVNALLLGDSALYLCASSLELAKNIQYFGAGTRLSVL.

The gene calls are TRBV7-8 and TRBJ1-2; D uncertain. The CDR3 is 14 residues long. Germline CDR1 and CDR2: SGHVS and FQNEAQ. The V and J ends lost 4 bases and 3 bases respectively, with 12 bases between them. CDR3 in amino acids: CASSSGRDHYGYTF. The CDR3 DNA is TGTGCCAGCAGCTCTGGGAGGGATCACTATGGCTACACCTTC.

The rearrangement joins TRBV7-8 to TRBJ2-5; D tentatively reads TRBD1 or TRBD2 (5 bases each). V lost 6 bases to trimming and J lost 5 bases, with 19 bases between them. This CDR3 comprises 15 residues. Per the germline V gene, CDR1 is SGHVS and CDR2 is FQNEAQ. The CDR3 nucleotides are TGTGCCAGCAGATACACCGGGACCCCCGGGGAGACCCAGTACTTC. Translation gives CASRYTGTPGETQYF.

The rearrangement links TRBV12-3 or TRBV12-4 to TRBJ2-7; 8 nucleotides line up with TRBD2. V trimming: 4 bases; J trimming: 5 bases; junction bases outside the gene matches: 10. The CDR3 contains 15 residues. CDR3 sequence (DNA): TGTGCCAGCAGTTCTCTAGCGGGTACCCCAAACGAGCAGTACTTC. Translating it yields CASSSLAGTPNEQYF.